A selection of T cell receptor beta chains follows, all from one sample in a study of graft-versus-host responses after intestinal transplantation. The antigens these receptors bind are not known. The table came from immunoSEQ multiplex PCR; TCRdb's copy has only in-frame clones and leaves some out. Among some 140,000 clones listed, roughly 91% were seen once. The sequencing here drew on unstimulated CD4+ T cells sorted from spleen or lymph node cells, taken before intestinal transplant. The receptors shown here come from a human donor who received an intestinal transplant. Both conserved end residues are part of each CDR3. Fields, in order: clone size, J gene, V gene, D gene, CDR3 length, CDR3 DNA, CDR3 protein. The D gene is left open where the match is weak. The size entry is marked missing in some rows and otherwise reads once, few, many or a size class.

clone_size: NA; j_call: TRBJ1-1; v_call: TRBV5-1; d_call: NA; cdr3_length: 15; cdr3_nt: TGCGCCAGCAGCCCGACCGGAGGGGGGAGCACTGAAGCTTTCTTT; cdr3_aa: CASSPTGGGSTEAFF
clone_size: NA; j_call: TRBJ2-7; v_call: TRBV6-5; d_call: TRBD1; cdr3_length: 12; cdr3_nt: TGTGCCAGCAGTCGGGACAGCTACGAGCAGTACTTC; cdr3_aa: CASSRDSYEQYF
clone_size: NA; j_call: TRBJ2-1; v_call: TRBV18; d_call: NA; cdr3_length: 14; cdr3_nt: TGTGCCAGCTCCCCCGGGACGTCTAACAATGAGCAGTTCTTC; cdr3_aa: CASSPGTSNNEQFF
clone_size: NA; j_call: TRBJ2-6; v_call: TRBV7-6; d_call: NA; cdr3_length: 22; cdr3_nt: TGTGCCAGCAGCCCCGCCGGTAAGGTAAAGGCCTTAAAAATCTCTGGGGCCAACGTCCTGACTTTC; cdr3_aa: CASSPAGKVKALKISGANVLTF
clone_size: NA; j_call: TRBJ1-2; v_call: TRBV6-1; d_call: TRBD1; cdr3_length: 18; cdr3_nt: TGTGCCAGCAGTGGGAGACCGGGACAGAATTTTGCTAACTATGGCTACACCTTC; cdr3_aa: CASSGRPGQNFANYGYTF
clone_size: NA; j_call: TRBJ2-3; v_call: TRBV27; d_call: NA; cdr3_length: 16; cdr3_nt: TGTGCCAGCAGTTTATATGTTGGGACTAGCACAGATACGCAGTATTTT; cdr3_aa: CASSLYVGTSTDTQYF
clone_size: NA; j_call: TRBJ2-3; v_call: TRBV6-5; d_call: TRBD2; cdr3_length: 14; cdr3_nt: TGTGCCAGCAGTTCGAGCGGGAGGTGGGATACGCAGTATTTT; cdr3_aa: CASSSSGRWDTQYF
clone_size: NA; j_call: TRBJ2-1; v_call: TRBV13; d_call: NA; cdr3_length: 16; cdr3_nt: TGTGCCAGCAGCCTCAGGGCGGGACCCAGTGTCAATGAGCAGTTCTTC; cdr3_aa: CASSLRAGPSVNEQFF
clone_size: once; j_call: TRBJ2-1; v_call: TRBV29-1; d_call: NA; cdr3_length: 15; cdr3_nt: TGCAGCGTTGAAGTGGGTAGGGTATCCTACAATGAGCAGTTCTTC; cdr3_aa: CSVEVGRVSYNEQFF
clone_size: NA; j_call: TRBJ2-6; v_call: TRBV28; d_call: NA; cdr3_length: 16; cdr3_nt: TGTGCCAGCAGTCTGGACAGCCTCTCTGGGGCCAACGTCCTGACTTTC; cdr3_aa: CASSLDSLSGANVLTF
clone_size: NA; j_call: TRBJ1-2; v_call: TRBV30; d_call: NA; cdr3_length: 11; cdr3_nt: TGTGCCTGGACCCGGAACTATGGCTACACCTTC; cdr3_aa: CAWTRNYGYTF
clone_size: NA; j_call: TRBJ2-7; v_call: TRBV4-1; d_call: NA; cdr3_length: 18; cdr3_nt: TGCGCCAGCAGCCCCGTGGCTAGCCCAACCTTTAGCTCCTACGAGCAGTACTTC; cdr3_aa: CASSPVASPTFSSYEQYF
clone_size: NA; j_call: TRBJ2-7; v_call: TRBV9; d_call: TRBD1; cdr3_length: 16; cdr3_nt: TGTGCCAGCAGCGGGCCAACCGGGACAGGGGACTACGAGCAGTACTTC; cdr3_aa: CASSGPTGTGDYEQYF
clone_size: NA; j_call: TRBJ1-5; v_call: TRBV28; d_call: NA; cdr3_length: 14; cdr3_nt: TGTGCCAGCAGTTTATTGGGCGGGAATCAGCCCCAGCATTTT; cdr3_aa: CASSLLGGNQPQHF
clone_size: NA; j_call: TRBJ2-2; v_call: TRBV25-1; d_call: NA; cdr3_length: 14; cdr3_nt: TGTGCCAGTCGGGACACAGCGAACACCGGGGAGCTGTTTTTT; cdr3_aa: CASRDTANTGELFF
clone_size: NA; j_call: TRBJ2-4; v_call: TRBV5-8; d_call: NA; cdr3_length: 14; cdr3_nt: TGTGCCAGCAGCTTGGGACAGTCTCAAAACATTCAGTACTTC; cdr3_aa: CASSLGQSQNIQYF
clone_size: NA; j_call: TRBJ2-7; v_call: TRBV19; d_call: NA; cdr3_length: 15; cdr3_nt: TGTGCCAGTAGTATTTACGGGGATAGGTCCTACGAGCAGTACTTC; cdr3_aa: CASSIYGDRSYEQYF
clone_size: NA; j_call: TRBJ2-7; v_call: TRBV9; d_call: TRBD2; cdr3_length: 14; cdr3_nt: TGTGCCAGCAGCGAAGCGGGAGAGGGGGTCGAGCAGTACTTC; cdr3_aa: CASSEAGEGVEQYF
clone_size: NA; j_call: TRBJ2-1; v_call: TRBV6-5; d_call: NA; cdr3_length: 15; cdr3_nt: TGTGCCAGCAGTACCCGAGGATTCTCCTACAATGAGCAGTTCTTC; cdr3_aa: CASSTRGFSYNEQFF
clone_size: NA; j_call: TRBJ2-3; v_call: TRBV20-1; d_call: TRBD2; cdr3_length: 11; cdr3_nt: TGCAGTGCCAGACTAGCGGATACGCAGTATTTT; cdr3_aa: CSARLADTQYF
clone_size: once; j_call: TRBJ2-5; v_call: TRBV30; d_call: TRBD1; cdr3_length: 12; cdr3_nt: TGTGCCTGGGGGACAGGGGATAGGGAGCAGTACTTC; cdr3_aa: CAWGTGDREQYF
clone_size: NA; j_call: TRBJ2-3; v_call: TRBV14; d_call: NA; cdr3_length: 13; cdr3_nt: TGTGCCAGCAGCCAAGATCTCCCAGATACGCAGTATTTT; cdr3_aa: CASSQDLPDTQYF
clone_size: NA; j_call: TRBJ2-7; v_call: TRBV7-9; d_call: TRBD2; cdr3_length: 19; cdr3_nt: TGTGCCAGCAGCCCTAACGAGGGGACTAGCGTCCTAATAGCGTGGGAGCAGTACTTC; cdr3_aa: CASSPNEGTSVLIAWEQYF
clone_size: NA; j_call: TRBJ1-3; v_call: TRBV5-4; d_call: NA; cdr3_length: 15; cdr3_nt: TGTGCCAGCAGCCTGACTCGGGGCTCTGGAAACACCATATATTTT; cdr3_aa: CASSLTRGSGNTIYF
clone_size: NA; j_call: TRBJ2-3; v_call: TRBV6-1; d_call: TRBD1; cdr3_length: 15; cdr3_nt: TGTGCCAGCACGGTGGGACAGGGGTATGGAGATACGCAGTATTTT; cdr3_aa: CASTVGQGYGDTQYF
clone_size: NA; j_call: TRBJ1-5; v_call: TRBV19; d_call: NA; cdr3_length: 14; cdr3_nt: TGTGCCAGTAGTATAGCAACAGCCAATCAGCCCCAGCATTTT; cdr3_aa: CASSIATANQPQHF
clone_size: once; j_call: TRBJ1-1; v_call: TRBV4-1; d_call: NA; cdr3_length: 15; cdr3_nt: TGCGCCAGCAGCCAAGTCCGAGGCCCGAACACTGAAGCTTTCTTT; cdr3_aa: CASSQVRGPNTEAFF
clone_size: NA; j_call: TRBJ2-5; v_call: TRBV18; d_call: TRBD1; cdr3_length: 13; cdr3_nt: TGTGCCAGCTCACCATCAGGGGGAGAGACCCAGTACTTC; cdr3_aa: CASSPSGGETQYF
clone_size: once; j_call: TRBJ2-2; v_call: TRBV28; d_call: NA; cdr3_length: 19; cdr3_nt: TGTGCCAGCAGCAGCTCAGGTGGGCCAAGAGAAAAGAACACCGGGGAGCTGTTTTTT; cdr3_aa: CASSSSGGPREKNTGELFF
clone_size: NA; j_call: TRBJ2-1; v_call: TRBV7-9; d_call: NA; cdr3_length: 17; cdr3_nt: TGTGCCAGCAGCTTAGAATTAGGCGCGGGGAGAAACAATGAGCAGTTCTTC; cdr3_aa: CASSLELGAGRNNEQFF
clone_size: NA; j_call: TRBJ1-1; v_call: TRBV7-6; d_call: NA; cdr3_length: 15; cdr3_nt: TGTGCCAGCAGCTTAGGCACCAGGGGCGACACTGAAGCTTTCTTT; cdr3_aa: CASSLGTRGDTEAFF
clone_size: NA; j_call: TRBJ2-4; v_call: TRBV7-9; d_call: NA; cdr3_length: 12; cdr3_nt: TGTGCCAGCAGCCCTCACCAAAACATTCAGTACTTC; cdr3_aa: CASSPHQNIQYF
clone_size: once; j_call: TRBJ1-2; v_call: TRBV18; d_call: TRBD1; cdr3_length: 15; cdr3_nt: TGTGCCAGCTCACCACAGACAGGGATTAACTATGGCTACACCTTC; cdr3_aa: CASSPQTGINYGYTF
clone_size: NA; j_call: TRBJ1-5; v_call: TRBV2; d_call: NA; cdr3_length: 15; cdr3_nt: TGTGCCAGCACCCGGGTGGACGGTAGCAATCAGCCCCAGCATTTT; cdr3_aa: CASTRVDGSNQPQHF
clone_size: NA; j_call: TRBJ2-1; v_call: TRBV4-2; d_call: TRBD2; cdr3_length: 17; cdr3_nt: TGTGCCAGCAGCCAACGTTTAGCGGGAGGGTCCTACAATGAGCAGTTCTTC; cdr3_aa: CASSQRLAGGSYNEQFF
clone_size: NA; j_call: TRBJ2-1; v_call: TRBV7-3; d_call: TRBD2; cdr3_length: 14; cdr3_nt: TGTGCCAGCAGCTTAACTAGCGGGGGGAATGAGCAGTTCTTC; cdr3_aa: CASSLTSGGNEQFF
clone_size: NA; j_call: TRBJ2-1; v_call: TRBV28; d_call: TRBD2; cdr3_length: 16; cdr3_nt: TGTGCCAGCAGTCTCCCTAGGACTAGAGTTTACAATGAGCAGTTCTTC; cdr3_aa: CASSLPRTRVYNEQFF
clone_size: NA; j_call: TRBJ1-4; v_call: TRBV7-2; d_call: TRBD1; cdr3_length: 16; cdr3_nt: TGTGCCAGCAGCCCCAGGGTGGGGACAGGAGGTGAAAAACTGTTTTTT; cdr3_aa: CASSPRVGTGGEKLFF
clone_size: NA; j_call: TRBJ2-1; v_call: TRBV25-1; d_call: NA; cdr3_length: 10; cdr3_nt: TGTGCCAGCGGACGCAATGAGCAGTTCTTC; cdr3_aa: CASGRNEQFF
clone_size: NA; j_call: TRBJ1-5; v_call: TRBV28; d_call: NA; cdr3_length: 16; cdr3_nt: TGTGCCAGCTTTAATGCTGGGGCAGAATATTATCAGCCCCAGCATTTT; cdr3_aa: CASFNAGAEYYQPQHF
clone_size: NA; j_call: TRBJ1-4; v_call: TRBV5-1; d_call: TRBD1; cdr3_length: 17; cdr3_nt: TGCGCCAGCAGCTCACAGGGGGCTAGGGGAACTAATGAAAAACTGTTTTTT; cdr3_aa: CASSSQGARGTNEKLFF
clone_size: NA; j_call: TRBJ2-2; v_call: TRBV6-5; d_call: NA; cdr3_length: 13; cdr3_nt: TGTGCCAGCAGTTACCGGGGGCCCGGGGAGCTGTTTTTT; cdr3_aa: CASSYRGPGELFF
clone_size: NA; j_call: TRBJ1-2; v_call: TRBV2; d_call: TRBD1; cdr3_length: 16; cdr3_nt: TGTGCCAGCAGCGGACCCAGGGGGGGCGTGAAGGATGGCTACACCTTC; cdr3_aa: CASSGPRGGVKDGYTF
clone_size: NA; j_call: TRBJ2-5; v_call: TRBV7-8; d_call: NA; cdr3_length: 14; cdr3_nt: TGTGCCAGCAGCTTATATATGGTCCAAGAGACCCAGTACTTC; cdr3_aa: CASSLYMVQETQYF
clone_size: NA; j_call: TRBJ2-7; v_call: TRBV5-1; d_call: NA; cdr3_length: 12; cdr3_nt: TGCGCCAGCAGCTTGAGCTCCTACGAGCAGTACTTC; cdr3_aa: CASSLSSYEQYF
clone_size: NA; j_call: TRBJ2-1; v_call: TRBV5-4; d_call: TRBD2; cdr3_length: 16; cdr3_nt: TGTGCCAGCAGCCCCGGGACTAGCGGGAGAAACAGTGAGCAGTTCTTC; cdr3_aa: CASSPGTSGRNSEQFF
clone_size: NA; j_call: TRBJ1-4; v_call: TRBV5-1; d_call: NA; cdr3_length: 13; cdr3_nt: TGCGCCAGCAGCTATCAGGAGAATGAAAAACTGTTTTTT; cdr3_aa: CASSYQENEKLFF
clone_size: NA; j_call: TRBJ2-5; v_call: TRBV5-1; d_call: NA; cdr3_length: 14; cdr3_nt: TGCGCCAGCAGCTTGGTTACTTCTGGGGAGACCCAGTACTTC; cdr3_aa: CASSLVTSGETQYF
clone_size: NA; j_call: TRBJ2-5; v_call: TRBV7-9; d_call: NA; cdr3_length: 17; cdr3_nt: TGTGCCAGCAGCCGGACTGTGGGACTCCAAAGAGGGGAGACCCAGTACTTC; cdr3_aa: CASSRTVGLQRGETQYF
clone_size: NA; j_call: TRBJ2-5; v_call: TRBV28; d_call: TRBD1; cdr3_length: 15; cdr3_nt: TGTGCCAGCAGTTCCGGGACAGGGTACCAAGAGACCCAGTACTTC; cdr3_aa: CASSSGTGYQETQYF
clone_size: NA; j_call: TRBJ1-5; v_call: TRBV19; d_call: TRBD1; cdr3_length: 17; cdr3_nt: TGTGCCAGTAGTTTGAACAGGGGAGGGGACTTAAATCAGCCCCAGCATTTT; cdr3_aa: CASSLNRGGDLNQPQHF
clone_size: NA; j_call: TRBJ2-3; v_call: TRBV7-2; d_call: TRBD2; cdr3_length: 17; cdr3_nt: TGTGCCAGCAGCTTATGGCCCCCTCCTAGCGGGAGGGATACGCAGTATTTT; cdr3_aa: CASSLWPPPSGRDTQYF
clone_size: NA; j_call: TRBJ2-1; v_call: TRBV7-9; d_call: NA; cdr3_length: 12; cdr3_nt: TGTGCCTCCACGATACAGGGAGAGGAGCAGTTCTTC; cdr3_aa: CASTIQGEEQFF